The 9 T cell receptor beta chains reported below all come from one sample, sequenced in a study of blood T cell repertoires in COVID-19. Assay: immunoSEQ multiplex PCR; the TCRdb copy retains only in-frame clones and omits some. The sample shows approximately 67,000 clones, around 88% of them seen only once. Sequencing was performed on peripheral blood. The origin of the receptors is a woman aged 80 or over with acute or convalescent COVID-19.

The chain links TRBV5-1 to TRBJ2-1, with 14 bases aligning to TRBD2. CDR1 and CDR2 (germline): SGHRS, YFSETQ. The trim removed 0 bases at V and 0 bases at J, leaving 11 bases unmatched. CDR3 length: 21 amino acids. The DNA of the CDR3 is TGCGCCAGCAGCTTGGGCCCCGGGACTAGCGGGAGTTCGGACTCCTACAATGAGCAGTTCTTC. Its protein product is CASSLGPGTSGSSDSYNEQFF.

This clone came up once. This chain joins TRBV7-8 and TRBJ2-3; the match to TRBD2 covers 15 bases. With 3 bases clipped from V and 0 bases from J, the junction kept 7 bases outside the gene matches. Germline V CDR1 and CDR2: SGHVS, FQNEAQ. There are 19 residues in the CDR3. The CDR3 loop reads CASSFLGLAGGLSTDTQYF. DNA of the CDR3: TGTGCCAGCAGCTTCCTGGGACTAGCGGGGGGATTAAGCACAGATACGCAGTATTTT.

The CDR3 region is CASTPQGARNSPLHF. The CDR3 DNA reads as TGTGCCAGCACCCCACAGGGGGCGCGGAATTCACCCCTCCACTTT. This chain connects TRBV2 to TRBJ1-6, with 9 bases fitting TRBD1. The germline V gene has CDR1 SNHLY and CDR2 FYNNEI. This CDR3 spans 15 amino acids. V shed 7 bases and J 7 bases; nucleotides not matched to a gene: 8. The full variable domain, in which reference TRBV2 and TRBJ1-6 provide the parts outside the CDR3, is EPEVTQTPSHQVTQMGQEVILRCVPISNHLYFYWYRQILGQKVEFLVSFYNNEISEKSEIFDDQFSVERPDGSNFTLKIRSTKLEDSAMYFCASTPQGARNSPLHFGNGTRLTVT.

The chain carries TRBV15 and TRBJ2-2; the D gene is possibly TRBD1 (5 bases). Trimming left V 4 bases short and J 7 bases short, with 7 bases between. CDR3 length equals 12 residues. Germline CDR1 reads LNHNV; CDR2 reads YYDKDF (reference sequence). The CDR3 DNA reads TGTGCCACCAGCATAGGGGTCGGGGAGCTGTTTTTT. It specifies CATSIGVGELFF.

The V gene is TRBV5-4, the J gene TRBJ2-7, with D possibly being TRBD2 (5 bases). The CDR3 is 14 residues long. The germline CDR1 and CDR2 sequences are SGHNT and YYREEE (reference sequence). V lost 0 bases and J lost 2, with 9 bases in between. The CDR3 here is CASSLGRNPYEQYF. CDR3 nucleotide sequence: TGTGCCAGCAGCTTGGGGAGGAACCCCTACGAGCAGTACTTC.

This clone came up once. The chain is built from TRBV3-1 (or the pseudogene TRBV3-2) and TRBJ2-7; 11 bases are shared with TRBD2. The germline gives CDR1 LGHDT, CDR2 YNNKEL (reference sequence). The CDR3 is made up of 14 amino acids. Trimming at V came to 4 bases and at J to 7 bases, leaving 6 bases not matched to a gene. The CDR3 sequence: CASSRSGGEEEQYF. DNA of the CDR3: TGTGCCAGCAGCCGTAGCGGGGGGGAGGAAGAGCAGTACTTC.

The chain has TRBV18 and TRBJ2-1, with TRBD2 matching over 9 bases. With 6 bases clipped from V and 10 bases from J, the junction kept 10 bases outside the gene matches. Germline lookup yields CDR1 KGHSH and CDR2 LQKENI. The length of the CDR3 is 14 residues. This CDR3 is CASSQDRRGGEQFF. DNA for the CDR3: TGTGCCAGCTCGCAAGATAGGCGGGGGGGAGAGCAGTTCTTC.

The CDR3 nucleotides are TGCAGCGTCTCAGGGACTGCCGGGAACACTGAAGCTTTCTTT. Residues: CSVSGTAGNTEAFF. The chain uses TRBV29-1 and TRBJ1-1; D is perhaps TRBD1 (5 bases). Trimming left V 6 bases short and J 1 base short, with 15 bases between. Germline CDR1 reads SQVTM; CDR2 reads ANQGSEA. This CDR3 is built from 14 residues. Full variable domain (remainder filled in from reference TRBV29-1 and TRBJ1-1): SAVISQKPSRDICQRGTSLTIQCQVDSQVTMMFWYRQQPGQSLTLIATANQGSEATYESGFVIDKFPISRPNLTFSTLTVSNMSPEDSSIYLCSVSGTAGNTEAFFGQGTRLTVV.

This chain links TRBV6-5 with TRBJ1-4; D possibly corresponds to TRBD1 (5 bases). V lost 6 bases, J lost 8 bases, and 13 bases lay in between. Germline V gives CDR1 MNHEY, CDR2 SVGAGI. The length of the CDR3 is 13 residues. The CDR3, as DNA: TGTGCCAGCAGCCAAGGGGCGGGGGAAAAACTGTTTTTT. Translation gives CASSQGAGEKLFF.